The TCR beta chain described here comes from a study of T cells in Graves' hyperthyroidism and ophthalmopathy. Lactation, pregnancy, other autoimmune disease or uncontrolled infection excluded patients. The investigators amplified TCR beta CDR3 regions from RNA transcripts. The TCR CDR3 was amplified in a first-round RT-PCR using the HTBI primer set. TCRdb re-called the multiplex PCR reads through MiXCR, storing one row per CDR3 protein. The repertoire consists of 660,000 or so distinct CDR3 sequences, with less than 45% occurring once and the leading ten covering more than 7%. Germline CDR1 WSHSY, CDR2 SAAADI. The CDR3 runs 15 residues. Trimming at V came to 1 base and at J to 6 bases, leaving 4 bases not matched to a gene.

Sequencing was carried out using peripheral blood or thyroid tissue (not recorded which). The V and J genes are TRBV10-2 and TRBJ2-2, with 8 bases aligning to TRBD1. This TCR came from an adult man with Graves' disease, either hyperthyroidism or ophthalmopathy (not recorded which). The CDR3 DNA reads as TGCGCCAGCAGTGAGTTCGGGACAGGAGCCGGGGAGCTGTTTTTT. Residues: CASSEFGTGAGELFF.